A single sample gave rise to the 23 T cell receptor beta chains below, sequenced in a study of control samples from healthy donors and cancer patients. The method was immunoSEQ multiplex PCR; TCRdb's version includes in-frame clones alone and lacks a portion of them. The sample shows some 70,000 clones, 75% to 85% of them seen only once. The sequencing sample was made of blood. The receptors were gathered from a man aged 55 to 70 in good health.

CDR3 bases: TGTGCCAGCAGCCGAGCCGGGGGGCTACCGGGCTACGAGCAGTACTTC. Residues: CASSRAGGLPGYEQYF. The genes are TRBV5-4 and TRBJ2-7, with D perhaps TRBD2 (7 bases). The CDR3 sequence is 16 residues long. Germline values: CDR1 SGHNT, CDR2 YYREEE (reference sequence). Between the trimmed V and J ends, which lost 4 bases and 3 bases, there was a span of 20 bases.

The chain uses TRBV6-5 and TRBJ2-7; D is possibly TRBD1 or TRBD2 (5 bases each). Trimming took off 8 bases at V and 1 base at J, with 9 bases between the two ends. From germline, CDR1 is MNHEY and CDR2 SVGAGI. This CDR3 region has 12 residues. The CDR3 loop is CASRDRSYEQYF. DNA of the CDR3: TGTGCCAGCCGGGACCGGTCCTACGAGCAGTACTTC.

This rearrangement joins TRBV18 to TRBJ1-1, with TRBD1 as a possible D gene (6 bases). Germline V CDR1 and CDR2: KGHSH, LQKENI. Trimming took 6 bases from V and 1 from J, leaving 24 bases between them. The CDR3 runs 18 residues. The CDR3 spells CASSRAGQGTPKNTEAFF. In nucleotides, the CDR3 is TGTGCCAGCTCCCGGGCCGGGCAGGGGACCCCTAAGAACACTGAAGCTTTCTTT.

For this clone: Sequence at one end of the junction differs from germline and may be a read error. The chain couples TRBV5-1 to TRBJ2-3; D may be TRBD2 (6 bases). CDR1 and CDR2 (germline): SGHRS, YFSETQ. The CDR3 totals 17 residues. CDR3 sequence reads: CASSLRELAASTDAQYF. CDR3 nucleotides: TGCGCCAGCAGCTTGCGAGAACTAGCAGCTAGCACAGATGCGCAGTATTTT.

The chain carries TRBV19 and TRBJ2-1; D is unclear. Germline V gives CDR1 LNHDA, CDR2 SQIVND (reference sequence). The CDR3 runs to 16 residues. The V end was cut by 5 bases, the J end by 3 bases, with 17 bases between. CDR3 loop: CASSSYASSVYNEQFF. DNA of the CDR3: TGTGCCAGTAGTTCGTACGCCTCATCCGTCTACAATGAGCAGTTCTTC.

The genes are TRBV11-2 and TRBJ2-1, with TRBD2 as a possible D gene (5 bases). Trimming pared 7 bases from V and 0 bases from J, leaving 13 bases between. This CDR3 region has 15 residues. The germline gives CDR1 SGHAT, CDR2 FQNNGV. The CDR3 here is CASMARVSSYNEQFF. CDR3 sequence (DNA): TGTGCCAGCATGGCGCGGGTAAGCTCCTACAATGAGCAGTTCTTC.

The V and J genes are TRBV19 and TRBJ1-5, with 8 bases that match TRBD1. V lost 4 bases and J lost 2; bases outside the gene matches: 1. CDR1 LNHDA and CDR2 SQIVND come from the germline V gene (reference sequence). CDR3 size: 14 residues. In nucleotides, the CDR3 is TGTGCCAGTAGTACGGGACAGGGCAATCAGCCCCAGCATTTT. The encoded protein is CASSTGQGNQPQHF. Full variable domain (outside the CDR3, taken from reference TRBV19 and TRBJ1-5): DGGITQSPKYLFRKEGQNVTLSCEQNLNHDAMYWYRQDPGQGLRLIYYSQIVNDFQKGDIAEGYSVSREKKESFPLTVTSAQKNPTAFYLCASSTGQGNQPQHFGDGTRLSIL.

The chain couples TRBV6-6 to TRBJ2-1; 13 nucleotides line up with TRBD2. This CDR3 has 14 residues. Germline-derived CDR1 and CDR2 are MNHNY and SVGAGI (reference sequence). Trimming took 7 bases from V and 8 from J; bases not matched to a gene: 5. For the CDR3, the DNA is TGTGCCAGCACCCCCGGACTAGCGGGAGATGAGCAGTTCTTC. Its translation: CASTPGLAGDEQFF.

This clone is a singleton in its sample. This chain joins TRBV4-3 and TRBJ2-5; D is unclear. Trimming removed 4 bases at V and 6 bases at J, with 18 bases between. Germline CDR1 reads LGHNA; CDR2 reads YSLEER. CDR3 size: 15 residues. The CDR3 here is CASSRTNSGSQTQYF. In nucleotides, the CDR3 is TGCGCCAGCAGCCGGACCAACAGTGGCAGTCAGACCCAGTACTTC.

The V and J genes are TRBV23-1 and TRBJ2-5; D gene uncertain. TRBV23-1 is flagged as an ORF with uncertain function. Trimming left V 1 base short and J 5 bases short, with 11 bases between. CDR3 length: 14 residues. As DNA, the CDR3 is TGCGCCAGCAGTCAATTATGGCTCCGGGAGACCCAGTACTTC. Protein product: CASSQLWLRETQYF.

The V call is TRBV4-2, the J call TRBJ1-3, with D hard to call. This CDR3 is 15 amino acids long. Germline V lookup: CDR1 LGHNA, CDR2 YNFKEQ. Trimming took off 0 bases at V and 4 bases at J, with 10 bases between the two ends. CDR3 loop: CASSQEPDRGNTIYF. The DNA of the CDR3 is TGTGCCAGCAGCCAAGAGCCGGATAGAGGAAACACCATATATTTT.

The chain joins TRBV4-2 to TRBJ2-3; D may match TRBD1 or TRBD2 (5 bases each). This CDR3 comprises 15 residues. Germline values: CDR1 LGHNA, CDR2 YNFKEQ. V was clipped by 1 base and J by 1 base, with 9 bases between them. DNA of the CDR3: TGTGCCAGCAGCCAAGCGCAGGGAGGCACAGATACGCAGTATTTT. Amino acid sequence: CASSQAQGGTDTQYF.

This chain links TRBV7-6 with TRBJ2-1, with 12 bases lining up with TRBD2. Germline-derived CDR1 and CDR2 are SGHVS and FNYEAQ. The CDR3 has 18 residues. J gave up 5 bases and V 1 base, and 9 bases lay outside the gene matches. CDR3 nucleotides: TGTGCCAGCAGCTTAGGGTTAGGACTAGCGGGACTCAACAATGAGCAGTTCTTC. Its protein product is CASSLGLGLAGLNNEQFF.

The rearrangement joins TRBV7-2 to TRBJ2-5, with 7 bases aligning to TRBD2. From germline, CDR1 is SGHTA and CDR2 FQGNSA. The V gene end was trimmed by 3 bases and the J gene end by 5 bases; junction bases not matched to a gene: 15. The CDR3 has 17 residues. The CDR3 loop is CASSFPANRGVKETQYF. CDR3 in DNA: TGTGCCAGCAGCTTCCCAGCTAATCGGGGGGTCAAGGAGACCCAGTACTTC.

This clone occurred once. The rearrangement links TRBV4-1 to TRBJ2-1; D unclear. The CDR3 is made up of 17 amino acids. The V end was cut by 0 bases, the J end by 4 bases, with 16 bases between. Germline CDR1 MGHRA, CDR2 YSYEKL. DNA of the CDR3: TGCGCCAGCAGCCAAGATCCTGCCGGCGCCTTTTACAATGAGCAGTTCTTC. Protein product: CASSQDPAGAFYNEQFF.

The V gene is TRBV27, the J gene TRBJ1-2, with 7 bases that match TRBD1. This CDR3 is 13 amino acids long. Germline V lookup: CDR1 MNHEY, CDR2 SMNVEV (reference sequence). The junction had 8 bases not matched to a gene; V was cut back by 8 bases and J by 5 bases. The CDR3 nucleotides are TGTGCCAGCGGGCGGGACAGAGATTATGGCTACACCTTC. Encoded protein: CASGRDRDYGYTF.

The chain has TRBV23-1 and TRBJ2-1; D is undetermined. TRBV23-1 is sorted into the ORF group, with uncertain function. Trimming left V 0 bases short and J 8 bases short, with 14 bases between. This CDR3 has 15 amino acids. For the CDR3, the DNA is TGCGCCAGCAGTCAATCGTTCAGGAAGGACGATGAGCAGTTCTTC. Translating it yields CASSQSFRKDDEQFF.

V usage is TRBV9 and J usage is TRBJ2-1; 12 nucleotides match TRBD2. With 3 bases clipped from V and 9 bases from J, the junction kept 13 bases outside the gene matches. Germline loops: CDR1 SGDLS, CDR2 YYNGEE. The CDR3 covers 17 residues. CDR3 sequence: CASSEGLAGPLGGEQFF. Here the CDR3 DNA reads TGTGCCAGCAGCGAGGGACTAGCGGGTCCCCTGGGCGGTGAGCAGTTCTTC.

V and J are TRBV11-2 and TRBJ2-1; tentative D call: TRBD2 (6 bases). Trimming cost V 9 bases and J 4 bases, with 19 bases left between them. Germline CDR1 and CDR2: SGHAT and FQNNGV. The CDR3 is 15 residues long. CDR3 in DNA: TGTGCCAGTAAATTATGGAGGGATGCATACAATGAGCAGTTCTTC. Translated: CASKLWRDAYNEQFF. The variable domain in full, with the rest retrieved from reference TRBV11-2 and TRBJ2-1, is EAGVAQSPRYKIIEKRQSVAFWCNPISGHATLYWYQQILGQGPKLLIQFQNNGVVDDSQLPKDRFSAERLKGVDSTLKIQPAKLEDSAVYLCASKLWRDAYNEQFFGPGTRLTVL.

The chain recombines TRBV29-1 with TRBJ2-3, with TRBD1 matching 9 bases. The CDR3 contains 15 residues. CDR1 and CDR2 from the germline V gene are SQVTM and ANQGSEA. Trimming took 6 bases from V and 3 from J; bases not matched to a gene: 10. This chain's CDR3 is CSVTGTGISTDTQYF. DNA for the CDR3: TGCAGCGTAACCGGGACAGGGATTTCGACAGATACGCAGTATTTT.

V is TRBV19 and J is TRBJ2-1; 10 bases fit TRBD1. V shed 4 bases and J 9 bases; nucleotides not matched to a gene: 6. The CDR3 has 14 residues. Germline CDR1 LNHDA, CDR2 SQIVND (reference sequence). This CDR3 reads CASSTTTGGREQFF. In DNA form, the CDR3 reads TGTGCCAGTAGTACTACGACAGGGGGCCGTGAGCAGTTCTTC.

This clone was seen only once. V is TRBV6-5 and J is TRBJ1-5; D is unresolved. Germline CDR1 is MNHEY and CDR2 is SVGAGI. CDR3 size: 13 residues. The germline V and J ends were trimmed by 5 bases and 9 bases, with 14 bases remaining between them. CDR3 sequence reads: CASSPDGKRPQHF. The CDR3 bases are TGTGCCAGCAGTCCGGACGGCAAACGGCCCCAGCATTTT.

The CDR3 reads CSVEGGGNEQFF. The CDR3 coding sequence is TGCAGCGTTGAAGGGGGAGGGAATGAGCAGTTCTTC. The chain links TRBV29-1 to TRBJ2-1; 7 bases are a match to TRBD2. V dropped 1 base and J dropped 7; count of bases not matched to a gene: 1. The CDR3 is made up of 12 amino acids. Germline V gives CDR1 SQVTM, CDR2 ANQGSEA.